Here is one T cell receptor (beta chain) with its context. It lacks a known antigen. No base quality values were provided; no much bigger clone lies one nucleotide off. Stable Graves' hyperthyroidism was defined as no progression to ophthalmopathy during 18 months of follow-up. Hyperthyroidism patients were newly diagnosed, had a disease duration of under 2 months, and were aged 18 to 65 years. Patients with uncontrolled infections, other autoimmune diseases, pregnancy or lactation were excluded. Diagnoses were established on the basis of clinical symptoms, serum thyroxine and TRAb, thyroid ultrasound, and orbital computed tomography. PBMCs were isolated from 7.5 to 10 ml of fresh peripheral blood by Ficoll-Paque density gradient centrifugation. Total RNA was extracted with Trizol reagent, and quality was checked on an Agilent 2100 Bioanalyzer. The germline ends are 8 bases apart after V is trimmed by 0 bases and J by 4 bases. Taken from the germline V gene, the CDR1 and CDR2 loops are SGHRS and YFSETQ. The CDR3 numbers 15 residues from cysteine through phenylalanine. Only the CDR3 region is kept as DNA, spanning 45 bases read in frame from base 1.

The source of the sample is a study of T cells in Graves' hyperthyroidism and ophthalmopathy (dated by TCRdb to the late 2010s). Concerning the study at large: Peripheral blood was collected at initial diagnosis, before any treatment. To identify distinguishing TCR V-J signatures, a discovery cohort of around 98 patients was used, comprising 40 to 45 with Graves' ophthalmopathy and roughly 60 with stable Graves' hyperthyroidism. Prospective prediction of ophthalmopathy was tested in an independent validation cohort consisting of 18 to 20 hyperthyroidism patients and approximately 16 patients who later progressed to ophthalmopathy. The roughly 100 discovery patients were randomly divided into training and test sets at a 7:3 ratio. In about 6 Graves' hyperthyroidism patients, the study also compared T-cell repertoires from thyroid tissue with T-cell repertoires from blood. Following sampling, methimazole starting at 30 mg daily was given to hyperthyroidism patients, and high-dose intravenous methylprednisolone was given to ophthalmopathy patients. TCR Vbeta CDR3 sequencing of roughly 140 peripheral blood samples (under 45 ophthalmopathy, under 80 hyperthyroidism and roughly 17 progressor patients) is reported in the paper.

Results and caveats for the whole study, not just this receptor: No statistical method was used to set the sample size in advance, and investigators knew the group allocation. Ophthalmopathy was separated from stable hyperthyroidism by a 13 V-J signature model, with approximately 85% sensitivity and just over 81% specificity obtained in cross-validation and 80%/75% obtained in testing. Blood samples also contained most of the expanded thyroid clonotypes (frequency above 0.001), which suggests that blood repertoires may reflect thyroid immune responses. During validation, the model predicted progression to ophthalmopathy a median of about 6.5 months ahead of onset, with around 65% sensitivity and more than 72% specificity.

Amplification of TCR beta CDR3 regions was carried out from RNA transcripts. A first-round RT-PCR of the TCR CDR3 used the HTBI primer set with the Qiagen OneStep RT-PCR kit. Libraries were constructed in a second round of multiplex PCR, after which size selection and purification were carried out. Libraries were sequenced paired-end with 100 bp reads on an Illumina HiSeq2000. In the original analysis: Raw data were processed with SOAPnuke, discarding reads with adapters, uncalled bases, mean Phred below 15, or no exact constant-primer or identifier match. COPE v1.2.5 was used to merge high-quality paired reads, and clonotypes were defined as unique nucleotide sequences. MiTCR v1.1 was used to align the clonotypes against IMGT TRBV, TRBD and TRBJ reference segments. The analysis included only V-J combinations with a frequency above 0.0001, which together covered around 99% of the repertoires. The TCS score was defined as F50 (clonal expansion) divided by E x V (chaos), with BLOSUM62-based TCRdist calculated between CDR3 peptides within each V-J. Welch's t-statistics and random forest reduced roughly 540 V-J features to some 14, which were used in a naive Bayes classifier (R e1071). In-frame beta chains were kept once TCRdb had trimmed the public reads at Q25 with fastp and called clones with MiXCR. Identical CDR3 proteins give one entry, which carries the most common genes and DNA. The V and J calls come from TCRdb's annotation, not from the publication. Present in this sample are approximately 430,000 distinct CDR3 sequences, 15% to 19% of which were seen just once. The ten largest clones add up to over 7.5% of the sample.

This receptor was obtained from a woman between 18 and 29 years old with Graves' hyperthyroidism. The sample consisted of blood. The chain is made from TRBV5-1 and TRBJ2-6; a tentative D match to TRBD2 spans 6 bases. The CDR3 sequence is CASSLGGDGANVLTF. The bases read TGCGCCAGCAGCTTGGGCGGGGACGGGGCCAACGTCCTGACTTTC.